Below are 28 T cell receptor beta chains sequenced from a single sample in a study of T cell changes during pregnancy in multiple sclerosis. The data were produced by immunoSEQ multiplex PCR, yet TCRdb's version contains in-frame clones alone and is incomplete. The repertoire holds over 90,000 clones, with 80% to 95% as singletons. The sample here was peripheral blood, taken before pregnancy. These receptors all come from a female donor with multiple sclerosis, enrolled in a pregnancy study.

V is TRBV19 and J is TRBJ1-1; D perhaps matches TRBD1 (5 bases). From germline, CDR1 is LNHDA and CDR2 SQIVND (reference sequence). This CDR3 region has 12 residues. V lost 8 bases, J lost 3 bases, and 10 bases lay in between. CDR3 in DNA: TGTGCCAGTGGGTACAGGTACACTGAAGCTTTCTTT. Translating gives CASGYRYTEAFF.

The chain carries TRBV28 and TRBJ2-7; 11 nucleotides align to TRBD1. V shed 8 bases, J shed 3 bases, and the junction held 6 bases outside the gene matches. Germline V lookup: CDR1 MDHEN, CDR2 SYDVKM. This CDR3 contains 14 residues. The CDR3 protein is CASPDRGLYYEQYF. The CDR3 coding sequence is TGTGCCAGCCCGGACAGGGGGCTCTACTACGAGCAGTACTTC.

The chain combines TRBV4-1 with TRBJ2-7, with 10 positions matching TRBD2. J gave up 2 bases and V 1 base, and 8 bases lay outside the gene matches. Germline assignment: CDR1 MGHRA and CDR2 YSYEKL. The CDR3 totals 17 residues. CDR3 protein: CASSQGWKLAGPYEQYF. CDR3 coding DNA: TGCGCCAGCAGCCAAGGTTGGAAACTAGCGGGACCCTACGAGCAGTACTTC.

This clone has just one count. The chain uses TRBV7-3 and TRBJ2-5, with D possibly matching TRBD2 (6 bases). The V gene lost 3 bases and the J gene lost 1 base, with 6 bases spanning the gap. The CDR3 is 13 residues long. Germline loops: CDR1 SGHTA, CDR2 FQGTGA. In nucleotides, the CDR3 is TGTGCCAGCAGCTTGGGACTCCAAGAGACCCAGTACTTC. Translation gives CASSLGLQETQYF.

This clone was counted a single time. CDR3: CASSGQGDSPLHF. CDR3 nucleotide sequence: TGTGCCAGTTCGGGACAGGGGGATTCACCCCTCCACTTT. The rearrangement uses TRBV19 and TRBJ1-6, with 11 nucleotides matching TRBD1. The trim removed 8 bases at V and 8 bases at J, leaving 2 bases unmatched. This CDR3 has 13 amino acids. The germline gives CDR1 LNHDA, CDR2 SQIVND (reference sequence). Together with reference TRBV19 and TRBJ1-6, the CDR3 gives the full variable domain: DGGITQSPKYLFRKEGQNVTLSCEQNLNHDAMYWYRQDPGQGLRLIYYSQIVNDFQKGDIAEGYSVSREKKESFPLTVTSAQKNPTAFYLCASSGQGDSPLHFGNGTRLTVT.

The chain uses TRBV6-4 and TRBJ1-4; 12 bases map to TRBD1. Germline-derived CDR1 and CDR2 are MRHNA and SNTAGT. The CDR3 has 15 amino acids. Trimming removed 2 bases from V and 6 bases from J; junction bases left unmatched: 1. In DNA form, the CDR3 reads TGTGCCAGCAGTGACGGGACAGGGGGCGATGAAAAACTGTTTTTT. It specifies CASSDGTGGDEKLFF.

CDR3 amino acids: CASSLRGTNEKLFF. CDR3 DNA: TGCGCCAGCAGCTTGAGGGGGACTAATGAAAAACTGTTTTTT. The chain recombines TRBV5-1 with TRBJ1-4; the D gene is possibly TRBD1 (6 bases). Germline V lookup: CDR1 SGHRS, CDR2 YFSETQ. V was trimmed by 1 base and J by 2 bases, leaving 6 bases between them. The CDR3 runs to 14 residues.

This chain joins TRBV19 and TRBJ1-1, with 8 bases lining up with TRBD1. Trimming cost V 8 bases and J 11 bases; bases outside gene matches: 16. Looked up from germline, CDR1 is LNHDA and CDR2 is SQIVND (reference sequence). This CDR3 has 14 residues. In DNA, the CDR3 is TGTGCCAGTCTCCCGGGACAGGTGGGGATGAAGGCTTTCTTT. Translating gives CASLPGQVGMKAFF. Full variable domain (missing parts from reference TRBV19 and TRBJ1-1): DGGITQSPKYLFRKEGQNVTLSCEQNLNHDAMYWYRQDPGQGLRLIYYSQIVNDFQKGDIAEGYSVSREKKESFPLTVTSAQKNPTAFYLCASLPGQVGMKAFFGQGTRLTVV.

The V gene is TRBV7-2, the J gene TRBJ2-7; 10 bases agree with TRBD2. J gave up 0 bases and V 2 bases, and 1 base lay outside the gene matches. This CDR3 is 15 amino acids long. From germline, CDR1 is SGHTA and CDR2 FQGNSA. CDR3 in amino acids: CASSLLAGVSYEQYF. The CDR3 bases are TGTGCCAGCAGCTTACTAGCGGGGGTCTCCTACGAGCAGTACTTC.

The gene calls are TRBV19 and TRBJ2-2, with D tentatively TRBD1 (6 bases). V dropped 7 bases and J dropped 3 bases, with 12 bases sitting between them. CDR1 and CDR2 from the germline V gene are LNHDA and SQIVND (reference sequence). The CDR3 has 14 residues. CDR3 sequence reads: CASTGTGYTGELFF. For the CDR3, the DNA is TGTGCCAGTACCGGAACAGGGTACACCGGGGAGCTGTTTTTT.

The chain couples TRBV6-1 to TRBJ1-1, with 7 bases matching TRBD1. The CDR3 extends over 14 amino acids. Germline lookup yields CDR1 MNHNS and CDR2 SASEGT. With 4 bases clipped from V and 4 bases from J, the junction kept 6 bases outside the gene matches. The CDR3 coding sequence is TGTGCCAGCAGTGGTCGACAGGGAGTCACTGAAGCTTTCTTT. It yields the protein CASSGRQGVTEAFF.

The chain combines TRBV6-4 with TRBJ2-7; no clear D gene. V gave up 7 bases and J gave up 3 bases, with 10 bases separating them. Germline lookup yields CDR1 MRHNA and CDR2 SNTAGT. CDR3 length equals 12 residues. The CDR3 protein is CASNSPGYEQYF. CDR3 coding DNA: TGTGCCAGCAATTCCCCGGGCTACGAGCAGTACTTC.

The rearrangement links TRBV11-2 to TRBJ1-2; D is perhaps TRBD1 (5 bases). V gave up 5 bases and J gave up 10 bases, with 17 bases separating them. Per the germline V gene, CDR1 is SGHAT and CDR2 is FQNNGV. CDR3 length: 13 amino acids. In nucleotides, the CDR3 is TGTGCCAGCAGCAGACTAGGGGAGGGCTCCTACACCTTC. Amino acids: CASSRLGEGSYTF.

V and J are TRBV6-1 and TRBJ2-1, with 9 bases matching TRBD2. This CDR3 contains 14 residues. Germline CDR1 is MNHNS and CDR2 is SASEGT. V lost 3 bases to trimming and J lost 7 bases; unmatched junction nucleotides: 4. In DNA, the CDR3 is TGTGCCAGCAGTGAGCGGGGGGGCGTTAATGAGCAGTTCTTC. This gives the protein CASSERGGVNEQFF.

This chain uses TRBV18 with TRBJ2-7, with D perhaps matching TRBD1 (6 bases). V shed 5 bases and J shed 0 bases, with 23 bases lying between them. The CDR3 loop spans 18 amino acids. Germline V CDR1 and CDR2: KGHSH, LQKENI. CDR3 DNA: TGTGCCAGCTCAATCCAGCCCCTACAAGGGGGAAGCTCCTACGAGCAGTACTTC. This codes for CASSIQPLQGGSSYEQYF.

The chain links TRBV18 to TRBJ2-7; 12 bases line up with TRBD1. With V trimmed by 2 bases and J by 5 bases, 4 bases remained unmatched. CDR1 is KGHSH and CDR2 is LQKENI in the germline V gene. This CDR3 spans 15 amino acids. The DNA of the CDR3 is TGTGCCAGCTCACCAAGCGGGACAGGGGGCGACGAGCAGTACTTC. Translation: CASSPSGTGGDEQYF.

The chain links TRBV5-8 to TRBJ1-1; D unclear. The ends were cut back, 4 bases at V and 3 bases at J, with 4 bases in the middle. Germline-derived CDR1 and CDR2 are SGHTS and YDEGEE. The CDR3 totals 11 residues. The CDR3 DNA reads TGTGCCAGCAGCCCGTACACTGAAGCTTTCTTT. Translating it yields CASSPYTEAFF.

This clone was detected once. V is TRBV10-3 and J is TRBJ2-3; a possible D gene is TRBD1 (5 bases). The CDR3 length is 14 residues. CDR1 ENHRY and CDR2 SYGVKD come from the germline V gene. V lost 5 bases to trimming and J lost 3 bases, with 12 bases between them. CDR3 region: CAISRQGGTDTQYF. In DNA form, the CDR3 reads TGTGCCATCAGTAGGCAGGGTGGGACAGATACGCAGTATTTT.

The V gene is TRBV7-9, the J gene TRBJ1-5; D unresolved. Germline CDR1 reads SEHNR; CDR2 reads FQNEAQ (reference sequence). Trimming removed 8 bases at V and 6 bases at J, with 17 bases between. This CDR3 contains 14 residues. CDR3 DNA sequence: TGTGCCAGCGACGGAGGGCAGGAAGCTCAGCCCCAGCATTTT. Amino acids: CASDGGQEAQPQHF.

The CDR3 bases are TGTGCCAGCAGTTACTTCGGACTAGCGGGGGGGGAGCAGTTCTTC. Residues: CASSYFGLAGGEQFF. The chain uses TRBV6-5 and TRBJ2-1; 15 positions match TRBD2. The CDR3 is 15 residues long. In germline, CDR1 is MNHEY, CDR2 SVGAGI. J gave up 10 bases and V 1 base, and 2 bases lay outside the gene matches.

The V call is TRBV4-2, the J call TRBJ1-1; D might be TRBD1 (5 bases). Germline CDR1 and CDR2: LGHNA and YNFKEQ. Trimming took off 4 bases at V and 4 bases at J, with 19 bases between the two ends. There are 16 residues in the CDR3. Written as DNA, the CDR3 is TGTGCCAGCAGCCTCAGCACAGGACCGGGAGTCACTGAAGCTTTCTTT. It yields the protein CASSLSTGPGVTEAFF.

V is TRBV2 and J is TRBJ2-7; a weak D match, TRBD2 (6 bases). The CDR3 covers 16 residues. The germline V gene has CDR1 SNHLY and CDR2 FYNNEI. The ends were cut back, 1 base at V and 3 bases at J, with 16 bases in the middle. Here the CDR3 DNA reads TGTGCCAGCAGTGAAGTGATGGGGAGGAGGGTCTACGAGCAGTACTTC. This sequence encodes CASSEVMGRRVYEQYF.

The rearrangement uses TRBV6-5 and TRBJ1-2, with D maybe TRBD1 (5 bases). Looked up from germline, CDR1 is MNHEY and CDR2 is SVGAGI. CDR3 size: 12 residues. Trimming shortened V by 6 bases and J by 4 bases, and 9 bases separated the two germline ends. CDR3 bases: TGTGCCAGCAGGGGGGGAGGCTATGGCTACACCTTC. This translates into CASRGGGYGYTF.

This chain connects TRBV29-1 to TRBJ1-2, with TRBD1 matching over 9 bases. The germline gives CDR1 SQVTM, CDR2 ANQGSEA. V shed 5 bases and J 8 bases; nucleotides not matched to a gene: 15. The length of the CDR3 is 15 residues. The CDR3 protein is CSVRGQGRSVGGYTF. CDR3 DNA sequence: TGCAGCGTTAGGGGACAGGGCAGGAGCGTGGGAGGCTACACCTTC.

This clone occurred once. This chain links TRBV6-6 with TRBJ1-5; D might be TRBD1 (5 bases). V shed 4 bases and J shed 2 bases, with 15 bases lying between them. Per the germline V gene, CDR1 is MNHNY and CDR2 is SVGAGI (reference sequence). The CDR3 is 16 residues long. In DNA, the CDR3 is TGTGCCAGCAGTTTTCAGGGTCTGGCGGGCAATCAGCCCCAGCATTTT. It is translated as CASSFQGLAGNQPQHF.

This clone was seen a few times. The V call is TRBV6-1, the J call TRBJ1-1; D gene ambiguous. Trimming took 10 bases from V and 0 from J, leaving 12 bases between them. This CDR3 has 13 amino acids. CDR1 is MNHNS and CDR2 is SASEGT in the germline V gene. In DNA, the CDR3 is TGTGCCACTAGCAGTGTGTTGAACACTGAAGCTTTCTTT. Translated: CATSSVLNTEAFF.

The chain's CDR3 is CASSESRYGYTF. CDR3 bases: TGTGCCAGCAGTGAATCTCGGTATGGCTACACCTTC. The chain joins TRBV2 to TRBJ1-2, with no clear D. V lost 2 bases to trimming and J lost 5 bases, with 6 bases between them. The CDR3 runs 12 residues. The germline CDR1 and CDR2 sequences are SNHLY and FYNNEI.

This sequence joins TRBV5-1 and TRBJ2-1; TRBD2 aligns across 10 bases. CDR3 length: 19 residues. Per germline, CDR1 SGHRS and CDR2 YFSETQ. V lost 4 bases, J lost 4 bases, and 17 bases stayed unmatched. Here the CDR3 DNA reads TGCGCCAGCAGCAGAACTGGGACTAGCGACCCGAGGGGTTACAATGAGCAGTTCTTC. It specifies CASSRTGTSDPRGYNEQFF. Supplemented by reference TRBV5-1 and TRBJ2-1, the full variable domain reads KAGVTQTPRYLIKTRGQQVTLSCSPISGHRSVSWYQQTPGQGLQFLFEYFSETQRNKGNFPGRFSGRQFSNSRSEMNVSTLELGDSALYLCASSRTGTSDPRGYNEQFFGPGTRLTVL.